The 25 T cell receptor beta chains given below trace back to one sample, sequenced in a study of blood T cell repertoires in COVID-19. This table comes from immunoSEQ multiplex PCR, and its TCRdb copy is limited to in-frame clones, with some not included. The table lists around 150,000 clones, around 90% of them singletons. Input material: peripheral blood. The receptors come from a man aged 60-69 years with acute or convalescent COVID-19.

This clone was picked up one time. This CDR3 reads CASSPAAGGASGYTF. The DNA of the CDR3 is TGTGCCAGCAGTCCAGCCGCCGGGGGTGCGAGTGGCTACACCTTC. V gene TRBV3-1 (or the pseudogene TRBV3-2) combines with J gene TRBJ1-2; D perhaps matches TRBD1 (5 bases). The germline V gene encodes CDR1 LGHDT and CDR2 YNNKEL (reference sequence). Trimming took off 6 bases at V and 7 bases at J, with 21 bases between the two ends. The CDR3 runs to 15 residues.

The chain couples TRBV15 to TRBJ1-4, with a weak D call TRBD1 (6 bases). The length of the CDR3 is 14 residues. Per the germline V gene, CDR1 is LNHNV and CDR2 is YYDKDF (reference sequence). Trimming removed 1 base at V and 7 bases at J, with 10 bases between. The CDR3 coding sequence is TGTGCCACCAGCAGAGGGGGGCGCGTTGAAAAACTGTTTTTT. Translation: CATSRGGRVEKLFF.

The chain links TRBV7-2 to TRBJ1-4; TRBD1 matches 7 bases. CDR3 length equals 16 residues. Germline CDR1 is SGHTA and CDR2 is FQGNSA. Trimming removed 4 bases from V and 5 bases from J; junction bases left unmatched: 10. Written as DNA, the CDR3 is TGTGCCAGCAGCTCCCCCGGACAGGCGGGAAATGAAAAACTGTTTTTT. It translates to CASSSPGQAGNEKLFF.

This clone was detected once. V and J are TRBV6-1 and TRBJ2-4; D is perhaps TRBD1 (5 bases). CDR1 and CDR2 (germline): MNHNS, SASEGT. The CDR3 covers 12 residues. Between the trimmed V and J ends, which lost 2 bases and 14 bases, there was a span of 13 bases. Here the CDR3 reads CASSEIRGAEYF. The CDR3 nucleotides read TGTGCCAGCAGTGAAATTAGGGGCGCGGAGTACTTC.

The chain uses TRBV7-2 and TRBJ1-5, with 8 bases aligning to TRBD1. The CDR3 totals 15 residues. Germline CDR1 reads SGHTA; CDR2 reads FQGNSA. V trimming: 5 bases; J trimming: 4 bases; junction bases outside the gene matches: 7. DNA for the CDR3: TGTGCCAGCAGCCCCCGGACAGGGCGGAATCAGCCCCAGCATTTT. Translation gives CASSPRTGRNQPQHF.

The rearrangement joins TRBV12-5 to TRBJ1-6, with 7 bases that match TRBD1. The V and J ends lost 2 bases and 4 bases, in that order; junction bases with no gene match: 5. Germline lookup yields CDR1 LGHNT and CDR2 FRNRAP. The length of the CDR3 is 16 residues. The CDR3 spells CASGLLPGQYNSPLHF. CDR3 DNA sequence: TGTGCTAGTGGTTTGTTACCGGGACAGTATAATTCACCCCTCCACTTT.

The CDR3, as DNA: TGTGCCAGCAGCCTACAGGGGGCGAATGAAAAACTGTTTTTT. Amino acids: CASSLQGANEKLFF. The chain joins TRBV11-2 to TRBJ1-4; 9 positions agree with TRBD1. Germline CDR1 reads SGHAT; CDR2 reads FQNNGV. The CDR3 consists of 14 residues. J was trimmed by 5 bases and V by 5 bases; bases with no gene match: 3.

The V and J genes are TRBV11-3 and TRBJ2-1, with TRBD2 matching 7 bases. Germline V CDR1 and CDR2: SGHNT, YENEEA. Losses at the gene ends were 2 bases for V and 0 bases for J; bases not matched to a gene: 4. This CDR3 comprises 16 residues. The CDR3 DNA is TGTGCCAGCAGCTTAATTGGCGGGAGCTCCTACAATGAGCAGTTCTTC. Translating gives CASSLIGGSSYNEQFF.

The table lists this clone with a few counts. V and J are TRBV2 and TRBJ2-7; 8 bases are shared with TRBD2. The CDR3 is made up of 15 amino acids. The germline V gene has CDR1 SNHLY and CDR2 FYNNEI. V lost 3 bases to trimming and J lost 3 bases; unmatched junction nucleotides: 7. The CDR3 here is CASSDKSGGYYEQYF. CDR3 coding DNA: TGTGCCAGCAGTGATAAGAGCGGGGGATACTACGAGCAGTACTTC.

Notes on this clone: Other nucleotide sequences from this sample produce the same CDR3. This chain uses TRBV5-4 with TRBJ2-5; TRBD2 matches at 8 bases. The CDR3 spans 15 residues. With 0 bases clipped from V and 5 bases from J, the junction kept 6 bases outside the gene matches. Germline values: CDR1 SGHNT, CDR2 YYREEE (reference sequence). CDR3 amino acids: CASSLGAGGGETQYF. In DNA form, the CDR3 reads TGTGCCAGCAGCTTGGGTGCGGGGGGAGGGGAGACCCAGTACTTC.

The chain uses TRBV5-4 and TRBJ2-3, with 7 bases that match TRBD2. The germline gives CDR1 SGHNT, CDR2 YYREEE (reference sequence). The V and J ends lost 0 bases and 3 bases, in that order; junction bases with no gene match: 1. The CDR3 totals 14 residues. The CDR3 protein is CASSLGLATDTQYF. CDR3 in DNA: TGTGCCAGCAGCTTGGGACTAGCAACAGATACGCAGTATTTT.

The V call is TRBV2, the J call TRBJ1-2; the D gene is possibly TRBD1 (5 bases). Germline V gene sequence: CDR1 SNHLY, CDR2 FYNNEI. V shed 6 bases and J shed 3 bases, with 14 bases lying between them. The CDR3 loop spans 14 amino acids. CDR3 DNA sequence: TGTGCCAGCAGAGGACAAATAGGCTACTATGGCTACACCTTC. Translation gives CASRGQIGYYGYTF.

CDR3 protein: CASSLSAAGGTNTGELFF. In DNA, the CDR3 is TGTGCCAGCAGCTTATCGGCGGCAGGGGGGACGAACACCGGGGAGCTGTTTTTT. This chain joins TRBV13 and TRBJ2-2, with D perhaps TRBD1 (7 bases). V dropped 2 bases and J dropped 0 bases, with 16 bases sitting between them. CDR3 length equals 18 residues. Germline assignment: CDR1 PRHDT and CDR2 FYEKMQ (reference sequence).

The chain links TRBV25-1 to TRBJ2-7; D perhaps matches TRBD1 (6 bases). Deletions cut 3 bases from V and 2 bases from J, with 14 bases between. The CDR3 is 15 residues long. From germline, CDR1 is MGHDK and CDR2 SYGVNS. This CDR3 reads CASSEGAGSPYEQYF. The CDR3 DNA sequence: TGTGCCAGCAGTGAGGGGGCGGGCAGCCCCTACGAGCAGTACTTC.

This chain links TRBV18 with TRBJ1-6, with TRBD1 identical over 8 bases. V was clipped by 3 bases and J by 3 bases; unmatched bases: 10. The CDR3 extends over 18 amino acids. Germline assignment: CDR1 KGHSH and CDR2 LQKENI. The CDR3 DNA follows: TGTGCCAGCTCACCGAGAAATACAGGGGGAATCTATAATTCACCCCTCCACTTT. It is translated as CASSPRNTGGIYNSPLHF.

The chain links TRBV21-1 to TRBJ1-2; the D call TRBD1 from the table was never checked on the DNA. TRBV21-1 is assigned pseudogene status. The CDR3 has 16 residues. The DNA of the CDR3 is TGTGCCAGCAGCACGGAGGGGGCCCGAGGGGACTATGGCTACACCTTC. This gives the protein CASSTEGARGDYGYTF.

The chain employs TRBV10-2 and TRBJ2-3; 7 bases map to TRBD2. Trimming removed 7 bases from V and 6 bases from J; junction bases left unmatched: 13. The CDR3 length is 15 residues. Germline loops: CDR1 WSHSY, CDR2 SAAADI. CDR3 in DNA: TGCGCCAGCACCCAACTAGCGACCTCCGGGGATACGCAGTATTTT. The encoded protein is CASTQLATSGDTQYF.

The chain is built from TRBV6-5 and TRBJ2-1, with TRBD1 as a possible D gene (7 bases). The length of the CDR3 is 14 residues. Per germline, CDR1 MNHEY and CDR2 SVGAGI. Between the trimmed V and J ends, which lost 8 bases and 3 bases, there was a span of 14 bases. The CDR3 DNA sequence: TGTGCCAGCCGACCAGGGGGACTCTACAATGAGCAGTTCTTC. Protein product: CASRPGGLYNEQFF.

The chain employs TRBV19 and TRBJ1-6, with a possible D match to TRBD1 (6 bases). Trimming removed 4 bases at V and 3 bases at J, with 22 bases between. Germline V gives CDR1 LNHDA, CDR2 SQIVND (reference sequence). CDR3 size: 19 residues. CDR3 residues: CASSKFEGRDTIYNSPLHF. In DNA form, the CDR3 reads TGTGCCAGTAGTAAGTTTGAGGGCCGGGACACCATCTATAATTCACCCCTCCACTTT.

The gene calls are TRBV7-9 and TRBJ1-3; TRBD1 might be the D (6 bases). The germline V gene encodes CDR1 SEHNR and CDR2 FQNEAQ (reference sequence). V lost 5 bases and J lost 4, with 21 bases in between. The CDR3 loop spans 17 amino acids. The CDR3 spells CASSPGGTGLSGNTIYF. The CDR3, as DNA: TGTGCCAGCAGCCCGGGAGGAACAGGGCTGTCGGGAAACACCATATATTTT.

The rearrangement uses TRBV24-1 and TRBJ2-3; 7 positions match TRBD1. V trimming: 1 base; J trimming: 11 bases; junction bases outside the gene matches: 11. Looked up from germline, CDR1 is KGHDR and CDR2 is SFDVKD. CDR3 length: 15 amino acids. CDR3 DNA sequence: TGTGCCACCAGTGATTTTACAGGGGAAGCAATTGGGCAGTATTTT. Translation gives CATSDFTGEAIGQYF.

This chain uses TRBV27 with TRBJ1-1, with 10 bases lining up with TRBD1. The CDR3 is 16 amino acids. CDR1 is MNHEY and CDR2 is SMNVEV in the germline V gene (reference sequence). V trimming: 2 bases; J trimming: 5 bases; junction bases outside the gene matches: 8. The CDR3 sequence is CASSLTGQGFDTEAFF. The CDR3 DNA sequence: TGTGCCAGCAGTTTAACGGGACAGGGGTTTGATACTGAAGCTTTCTTT.

The rearrangement joins TRBV5-8 to TRBJ1-2, with 9 bases aligning to TRBD1. The germline V gene has CDR1 SGHTS and CDR2 YDEGEE. The CDR3 spans 14 residues. Trimming took 1 base from V and 2 from J; bases not matched to a gene: 0. The DNA of the CDR3 is TGTGCCAGCAGCTTGACAGGGGGCAACTATGGCTACACCTTC. Its translation: CASSLTGGNYGYTF.

This rearrangement joins TRBV15 to TRBJ1-1; 7 nucleotides align to TRBD1. This CDR3 is 17 amino acids long. V lost 1 base to trimming and J lost 1 base; unmatched junction nucleotides: 9. Looked up from germline, CDR1 is LNHNV and CDR2 is YYDKDF (reference sequence). In nucleotides, the CDR3 is TGTGCCACCAGCAGAGGGAAGGGGGCGCGGGGGAACACTGAAGCTTTCTTT. Residues: CATSRGKGARGNTEAFF.

The CDR3 bases are TGTGCCAGCAGCCCCTGGGGTAGCGGGAACAATGAGCAGTTCTTC. It encodes CASSPWGSGNNEQFF. The chain employs TRBV7-3 and TRBJ2-1, with 8 positions matching TRBD2. With 5 bases clipped from V and 5 bases from J, the junction kept 8 bases outside the gene matches. This CDR3 is 15 amino acids long. Per germline, CDR1 SGHTA and CDR2 FQGTGA.